This TCR beta chain was sequenced for a study of response to subunit inactivated influenza vaccine. General observations from the study: Authors proposed each seasonal influenza vaccination draws in few new T cells.

Of note for this clonotype: The antigen remains undetermined.

The length of the CDR3 is 16 residues. Trimming cost V 3 bases and J 3 bases, with 16 bases left between them. Germline CDR1 SGHRS, CDR2 YFSETQ. MiXCR was run by TCRdb on the RT-PCR reads, yielding one entry per CDR3 protein. This sample has approximately 520,000 distinct CDR3 sequences; roughly 25% occur once, and the top ten carry 1.5% to 2%. The starting material was CD4+ T cells sorted from PBMCs, obtained 5 days after vaccination. The TCR was taken from a man in his forties or fifties who received an inactivated influenza vaccine. This sequence joins TRBV5-1 and TRBJ1-5; D is possibly TRBD1 (5 bases). CDR3 sequence: CASSSEPTAYNQPQHF. The CDR3 DNA follows: TGCGCCAGCAGCTCCGAACCGACAGCTTACAATCAGCCCCAGCATTTT.